The 7 T cell receptor beta chains in this list originate from one sample, sequenced in a study of shared clonotypes between healthy human individuals. Some clones are missing from TCRdb's copy, which holds only in-frame ones; the method was immunoSEQ multiplex PCR. The repertoire includes about 2.2 million clones, 93% of them detected once, and approximately 1.6% sits in the top ten. CD8 cells regarded as naive lacked CD45RO, were positively chosen for CCR7, and omitted terminally differentiated effector memory CD45RA+ cells. The sequenced sample was naive CD8+ T cells from PBMCs. Receptors originate from a man between 18 and 35 years old in good health. Some clones in this sample may be carry-over from other donors' samples.

Regarding this clone: The sample holds other DNA sequences that translate to the same CDR3. This rearrangement joins TRBV7-3 to TRBJ2-3; the D gene is possibly TRBD2 (6 bases). The V gene's germline CDR1 is SGHTA and CDR2 FQGTGA. The CDR3 loop spans 15 amino acids. V was shortened by 0 bases and J by 1 base, with 8 bases between the two germline ends. CDR3 DNA: TGTGCCAGCAGCTTAACGGGCGGGGGCACAGATACGCAGTATTTT. Translating gives CASSLTGGGTDTQYF.

The CDR3 DNA sequence: TGTGCCAGTCAAGGGGGGAGGATCGGACAGGCAATGACAGATACGCAGTATTTT. Translation gives CASQGGRIGQAMTDTQYF. The chain has TRBV7-9 and TRBJ2-3, with D possibly TRBD1 on 7 matching bases. With 9 bases removed from V and 3 bases from J, the gap between germline ends came to 28 bases. Per the germline V gene, CDR1 is SEHNR and CDR2 is FQNEAQ (reference sequence). This CDR3 has 18 amino acids. Drawing the rest from reference TRBV7-9 and TRBJ2-3, the complete variable domain is DTGVSQNPRHKITKRGQNVTFRCDPISEHNRLYWYRQTLGQGPEFLTYFQNEAQLEKSRLLSDRFSAERPKGSFSTLEIQRTEQGDSAMYLCASQGGRIGQAMTDTQYFGPGTRLTVL.

The rearrangement joins TRBV28 to TRBJ1-2, with D perhaps TRBD1 (5 bases). Germline lookup yields CDR1 MDHEN and CDR2 SYDVKM. V was clipped by 3 bases and J by 5 bases, with 16 bases between them. The CDR3 consists of 15 residues. The CDR3 DNA sequence: TGTGCCAGCAGTTTCCCGGAAGCGGGGGTTTATGGCTACACCTTC. Its translation is CASSFPEAGVYGYTF.

The chain joins TRBV7-9 to TRBJ2-1; TRBD2 agrees at 11 bases. Germline V gene data show CDR1 as SEHNR and CDR2 as FQNEAQ (reference sequence). Trimming at V came to 5 bases and at J to 7 bases, leaving 10 bases not matched to a gene. The CDR3 runs to 16 residues. DNA of the CDR3: TGTGCCAGCAGCCCCAAGACTAGCGGGATGGGTAATGAGCAGTTCTTC. Translating gives CASSPKTSGMGNEQFF.

The chain carries TRBV11-1 and TRBJ2-7, with TRBD2 matching over 12 bases. CDR1 SGHAT and CDR2 FQDESV come from the germline V gene (reference sequence). The CDR3 is 17 amino acids. V gave up 0 bases and J gave up 3 bases; unmatched junction bases: 6. This CDR3 reads CASSLAAGTSGFYEQYF. In nucleotides, the CDR3 is TGTGCCAGCAGCTTAGCGGCCGGGACTAGCGGGTTCTACGAGCAGTACTTC. The variable domain in full, with the rest retrieved from reference TRBV11-1 and TRBJ2-7, is EAEVAQSPRYKITEKSQAVAFWCDPISGHATLYWYRQILGQGPELLVQFQDESVVDDSQLPKDRFSAERLKGVDSTLKIQPAELGDSAMYLCASSLAAGTSGFYEQYFGPGTRLTVT.

In regard to this clone: This same CDR3 is encoded by further DNA sequences in the sample. The CDR3 sequence is CASSPPTDTQYF. CDR3 DNA sequence: TGTGCCAGCAGCCCCCCAACAGATACGCAGTATTTT. The rearrangement links TRBV9 to TRBJ2-3, with no clear D. V shed 4 bases and J shed 3 bases, with 6 bases lying between them. CDR3 length equals 12 residues. In germline, CDR1 is SGDLS, CDR2 YYNGEE.

The genes are TRBV19 and TRBJ2-7, with 8 bases fitting TRBD1. The CDR3 loop spans 15 amino acids. The germline V gene has CDR1 LNHDA and CDR2 SQIVND (reference sequence). Unmatched junction bases numbered 7, after V lost 3 bases and J lost 3 bases. The CDR3 is CASSIRPDRGYEQYF. The CDR3 DNA is TGTGCCAGTAGTATTCGTCCAGACAGGGGCTACGAGCAGTACTTC. Combining the CDR3 with reference TRBV19 and TRBJ2-7 gives the whole variable domain DGGITQSPKYLFRKEGQNVTLSCEQNLNHDAMYWYRQDPGQGLRLIYYSQIVNDFQKGDIAEGYSVSREKKESFPLTVTSAQKNPTAFYLCASSIRPDRGYEQYFGPGTRLTVT.